These 15 T cell receptor beta chains originate from one sample sequenced in a study of cytomegalovirus exposure and HLA in healthy donors. Vbeta (60) and Jbeta (13) primers were used in the PCR. Assay: immunoSEQ multiplex PCR; the TCRdb copy retains only in-frame clones and omits some. The sample lists over 150,000 clones; roughly 75% were seen once. What was sequenced was PBMCs. The receptors were sampled from a male donor in good health and CMV-seronegative.

Turning to this clone: A junction boundary mismatches the germline segment, possibly from a read error. The chain links TRBV4-1 to TRBJ1-2; a possible D gene is TRBD1 (5 bases). From germline, CDR1 is MGHRA and CDR2 YSYEKL. CDR3 size: 16 residues. The CDR3 region has the DNA TGCGCCAGCAGCCAAGAATCTCAGGGAGGGGTCTATGGCTGCACCTTC. Translated: CASSQESQGGVYGCTF.

With regard to this clone: A junction boundary mismatches the germline segment, possibly from a read error. This sequence joins TRBV7-9 and TRBJ1-5, with 7 bases aligning to TRBD1. This CDR3 is built from 15 residues. CDR1 and CDR2 (germline): SEHNR, FQNEAQ (reference sequence). The DNA of the CDR3 is TGTTCCAGCAGCCCCGGGACAGCTAGCAATCAGCCCCAGCATTTT. Translating it yields CSSSPGTASNQPQHF.

The rearrangement uses TRBV25-1 and TRBJ2-1, with TRBD2 as a possible D gene (6 bases). V lost 4 bases and J 13 bases, leaving 14 bases between the germline ends. Germline V gives CDR1 MGHDK, CDR2 SYGVNS. The CDR3 covers 12 residues. The chain's CDR3 is CASSVTGLEQFF. CDR3 coding DNA: TGTGCCAGCAGTGTCACGGGACTCGAACAGTTCTTC. The variable domain in full, with the rest retrieved from reference TRBV25-1 and TRBJ2-1, is EADIYQTPRYLVIGTGKKITLECSQTMGHDKMYWYQQDPGMELHLIHYSYGVNSTEKGDLSSESTVSRIRTEHFPLTLESARPSHTSQYLCASSVTGLEQFFGPGTRLTVL.

V is TRBV5-6 and J is TRBJ2-6, with 9 bases identical to TRBD1. The junction had 5 bases not matched to a gene; V was cut back by 5 bases and J by 5 bases. This CDR3 is built from 15 residues. Germline V gene data show CDR1 as SGHDT and CDR2 as YYEEEE. The CDR3 is CASRRTGARANVLTF. CDR3 nucleotides: TGTGCCAGCAGGCGGACAGGGGCTAGGGCCAACGTCCTGACTTTC.

The CDR3 nucleotides are TGTGCCAGCATCCTAGGGCTAGCGGGGGGGCCGGGCAATGAGCAGTTCTTC. As protein: CASILGLAGGPGNEQFF. This sequence joins TRBV7-9 and TRBJ2-1, with TRBD2 matching over 12 bases. V trimming: 7 bases; J trimming: 6 bases; junction bases outside the gene matches: 13. The CDR3 has 17 amino acids. CDR1 and CDR2 (germline): SEHNR, FQNEAQ (reference sequence).

On this clone itself: At the DNA level, this CDR3 is encoded by other sequences in the same sample as well. The chain couples TRBV9 to TRBJ1-2, with D unclear. CDR3 size: 13 residues. Per germline, CDR1 SGDLS and CDR2 YYNGEE. V was cut by 2 bases and J by 1 base, with 6 bases left in between. The CDR3 loop reads CASSVQDNYGYTF. The DNA of the CDR3 is TGTGCCAGCAGCGTCCAGGATAACTATGGCTACACCTTC.

The chain carries TRBV28 and TRBJ2-1, with D possibly matching TRBD2 (7 bases). Germline loops: CDR1 MDHEN, CDR2 SYDVKM. V lost 6 bases, J lost 8 bases, and 17 bases lay in between. The CDR3 is 14 amino acids. This chain's CDR3 is CASSTGGAPHEQFF. CDR3 DNA: TGTGCCAGCAGCACTGGGGGGGCACCGCATGAGCAGTTCTTC.

This clone was detected only a few times. The junction and the germline gene differ at one end; a read error may be behind it. The V and J genes are TRBV7-9 and TRBJ1-2; unclear D gene. CDR1 and CDR2 (germline): SEHNR, FQNEAQ (reference sequence). The CDR3 spans 14 residues. DNA of the CDR3: TGTTCCAGCACCCCAGGTCAACCACTCTATGGCTACACCTTC. It yields the protein CSSTPGQPLYGYTF.

V gene TRBV6-5 combines with J gene TRBJ1-6; 7 bases fit TRBD1. The germline gives CDR1 MNHEY, CDR2 SVGAGI. Trimming took 0 bases from V and 6 from J; bases not matched to a gene: 5. The CDR3 spans 16 residues. The CDR3: CASSYSQGTANSPLHF. The CDR3 bases are TGTGCCAGCAGTTACTCTCAGGGGACAGCTAATTCACCCCTCCACTTT.

The CDR3 coding sequence is TGTGCCAGTAGTGCCAGGGGAAATGAGCAGTTCTTC. This gives the protein CASSARGNEQFF. The V call is TRBV19, the J call TRBJ2-1, with a tentative D call TRBD1 (6 bases). Per germline, CDR1 LNHDA and CDR2 SQIVND (reference sequence). CDR3 length: 12 residues. The V end was cut by 5 bases, the J end by 7 bases, with 9 bases between.

This chain joins TRBV19 and TRBJ1-5, with 11 bases matching TRBD1. The CDR3 has 17 residues. Per germline, CDR1 LNHDA and CDR2 SQIVND (reference sequence). V lost 3 bases, J lost 2 bases, and 6 bases stayed unmatched. CDR3 protein: CASSIRTGGEGNQPQHF. The CDR3 DNA reads TGTGCCAGTAGTATTAGGACAGGGGGCGAGGGCAATCAGCCCCAGCATTTT.

This chain uses TRBV2 with TRBJ2-2; TRBD1 matches 9 bases. The CDR3 spans 15 residues. J lost 6 bases, V lost 6 bases, and 8 bases had no gene match. Germline loops: CDR1 SNHLY, CDR2 FYNNEI. The CDR3 nucleotides read TGTGCCAGCAGCTCTGGACAGGGGAATGCCGGGGAGCTGTTTTTT. It yields the protein CASSSGQGNAGELFF.

In this sample, this clone turned up a few times. The chain employs TRBV11-2 and TRBJ2-3; D gene unclear. The CDR3 has 13 residues. Trimming stripped 1 base from V and 6 bases from J, with 8 bases between. Germline V CDR1 and CDR2: SGHAT, FQNNGV. The CDR3 reads CASSLGLADTQYF. The CDR3 bases are TGTGCCAGCAGCTTAGGGCTCGCCGATACGCAGTATTTT.

This clone appeared a few times. The CDR3 is CASSGWYTTGKAFF. In nucleotides, the CDR3 is TGTGCCAGCAGTGGTTGGTACACGACAGGGAAAGCTTTCTTT. The rearrangement links TRBV6-1 to TRBJ1-1; 7 bases match TRBD1. Losses at the gene ends were 4 bases for V and 9 bases for J; bases not matched to a gene: 11. From germline, CDR1 is MNHNS and CDR2 SASEGT. CDR3 length equals 14 residues.

The chain uses TRBV4-3 and TRBJ2-5, with 15 bases aligning to TRBD2. The CDR3 has 18 residues. Trimming cost V 4 bases and J 4 bases; bases outside gene matches: 10. Germline V gives CDR1 LGHNA, CDR2 YSLEER. The CDR3 is CASSRGGAGLAGGETQYF. The CDR3 coding sequence is TGCGCCAGCAGCCGGGGGGGGGCGGGACTAGCGGGAGGAGAGACCCAGTACTTC.